Each of the 3 T cell receptor beta chains below was sequenced from the same sample in a study of shared clonotypes between healthy human individuals. The data were produced by immunoSEQ multiplex PCR, yet TCRdb's version contains in-frame clones alone and is incomplete. The sample has around 720,000 clones, 55% to 85% seen once. The sample comprised memory CD4+ T cells sorted from blood. The subset denotes: CD45RA-negative fraction. The receptors were sampled from a woman aged 25 to 45 in good health.

The V call is TRBV5-1, the J call TRBJ2-1; D remains unclear. Trimming pared 5 bases from V and 8 bases from J, leaving 17 bases between. This CDR3 spans 14 amino acids. Germline V gene sequence: CDR1 SGHRS, CDR2 YFSETQ. The DNA for the CDR3 is TGCGCCAGCAGGCTCGGGCAGGTGAATGATGAGCAGTTCTTC. Its protein product is CASRLGQVNDEQFF.

The chain uses TRBV28 and TRBJ2-1; no clear D gene. There are 12 residues in the CDR3. CDR1 is MDHEN and CDR2 is SYDVKM in the germline V gene. V gave up 3 bases and J gave up 8 bases, with 8 bases separating them. The CDR3 region has the DNA TGTGCCAGCAGTTTGGCCCCCGATGAGCAGTTCTTC. Translating gives CASSLAPDEQFF.

The V gene is TRBV5-1, the J gene TRBJ2-2, with TRBD1 matching 7 bases. The CDR3 is 14 amino acids. CDR1 is SGHRS and CDR2 is YFSETQ in the germline V gene. V lost 4 bases to trimming and J lost 4 bases; unmatched junction nucleotides: 4. For the CDR3, the DNA is TGCGCCAGCAGCGCCGGGACAGCCACCGGGGAGCTGTTTTTT. Translation: CASSAGTATGELFF.